The text below deals with one T cell receptor beta chain. The CDR3 spans 14 residues. The V gene's germline CDR1 is SNHLY and CDR2 FYNNEI. The V gene end was trimmed by 10 bases and the J gene end by 0 bases; junction bases not matched to a gene: 4. The sample is drawn from a study of OX40 agonist ivuxolimab in advanced cancers. Assay used: immunoSEQ multiplex PCR; TCRdb lists only in-frame clones, some missing. In the table there are 58,000 or so clones, 89% of which are singletons. The sample in question was CD4+ or CD8+ T cells sorted from blood, obtained in a trial of the OX40 agonist ivuxolimab. This receptor was taken from an adult with an advanced solid tumor such as melanoma, head and neck, liver or kidney cancer. The chain has TRBV2 and TRBJ2-2; TRBD2 matches at 8 bases. The CDR3, as DNA: TGTGCCATACTAGCGGAACCGAACACCGGGGAGCTGTTTTTT. Its protein product is CAILAEPNTGELFF.